This is a list of T cell receptor beta chains from one sample in a study of shared clonotypes between healthy human individuals. Assay used: immunoSEQ multiplex PCR; TCRdb lists only in-frame clones, some missing. Of 550,000 to 850,000 clones detected, around 67% appear once; the ten largest clones hold approximately 1.7%. The sequenced material came from memory CD4+ T cells sorted from blood. These receptors were collected from a woman in her twenties or thirties in good health. Each CDR3 is given with its conserved first and last residue. The D gene is left open where the match is weak. The size of a clone is reported for some rows only, either as once, few or many, or as a class for expanded clones.

d_call	clone_size	v_call	j_call	cdr3_aa	cdr3_nt
.	.	TRBV5-6	TRBJ2-2	CASSFSVTGELFF	TGTGCCAGCAGCTTTTCGGTCACCGGGGAGCTGTTTTTT
TRBD2	.	TRBV28	TRBJ2-7	CASRVGGRAYEQYF	TGTGCCAGCAGGGTTGGCGGGAGGGCCTACGAGCAGTACTTC
.	.	TRBV4-1	TRBJ1-2	CASSQDRIYGYTF	TGCGCCAGCAGCCAAGATCGGATCTATGGCTACACCTTC
.	.	TRBV7-2	TRBJ2-7	CASRDWVSYEQYF	TGTGCCAGCAGGGATTGGGTCTCCTACGAGCAGTACTTC
.	.	TRBV5-1	TRBJ2-5	CASSRGEETQYF	TGCGCCAGCAGCAGGGGGGAAGAGACCCAGTACTTC
TRBD1	once	TRBV7-9	TRBJ2-7	CASSLDRGNDEQYF	TGTGCCAGCAGCCTCGACAGGGGCAACGACGAGCAGTACTTC
TRBD2	.	TRBV6-1	TRBJ2-3	CASSFRLAKDTQYF	TGTGCCAGCAGTTTCCGACTAGCGAAGGATACGCAGTATTTT
TRBD2	few	TRBV28	TRBJ2-3	CASSRHRTSRDTDTQYF	TGTGCCAGCAGTCGTCACCGGACTAGCAGAGACACAGATACGCAGTATTTT
.	few	TRBV28	TRBJ1-2	CASAGGGGTYYGYTF	TGTGCCAGCGCAGGAGGAGGGGGGACCTACTATGGCTACACCTTC
TRBD1	.	TRBV6-4	TRBJ2-2	CANSDGQGAGELFF	TGTGCCAACAGTGACGGACAGGGGGCCGGGGAGCTGTTTTTT
.	.	TRBV27	TRBJ2-1	CASSLGIARGANEQFF	TGTGCCAGCAGTTTAGGGATAGCGCGAGGAGCTAATGAGCAGTTCTTC
.	.	TRBV6-6	TRBJ1-2	CASSSPLGGYGYTF	TGTGCCAGCAGTTCTCCTCTTGGGGGCTATGGCTACACCTTC
TRBD1	.	TRBV18	TRBJ1-4	CASSPVTGTSDEKLFF	TGTGCCAGCTCACCAGTGACAGGGACTTCAGATGAAAAACTGTTTTTT
TRBD1	.	TRBV28	TRBJ1-2	CASSAQGQGSQGYTF	TGTGCCAGCAGCGCCCAGGGACAGGGGTCCCAAGGCTACACCTTC
TRBD2	.	TRBV9	TRBJ2-5	CASTRAGGPGETQYF	TGTGCCAGCACCAGAGCGGGAGGGCCGGGGGAGACCCAGTACTTC
.	.	TRBV5-1	TRBJ2-3	CASSLVTGVIVDTQYF	TGCGCCAGCAGCTTGGTAACGGGGGTCATTGTGGATACGCAGTATTTT
.	.	TRBV28	TRBJ1-3	CASSSRDAYSGNTIYF	TGTGCCAGCAGTTCTAGGGACGCGTACTCTGGAAACACCATATATTTT
TRBD2	.	TRBV29-1	TRBJ2-7	CSGGAGVKGEQYF	TGCAGCGGAGGGGCGGGAGTAAAAGGCGAGCAGTACTTC
.	.	TRBV2	TRBJ2-3	CASRRELTRSTDTQYF	TGTGCCAGCAGGAGAGAACTGACTAGGAGCACAGATACGCAGTATTTT
TRBD1	.	TRBV28	TRBJ2-7	CASSSPGQGDEQYF	TGTGCCAGCAGTTCACCGGGACAGGGGGACGAGCAGTACTTC
.	few	TRBV2	TRBJ1-5	CASSLQGIYSNQPQHF	TGTGCCAGTTCACTACAGGGAATTTATAGCAATCAGCCCCAGCATTTT
TRBD2	few	TRBV9	TRBJ2-1	CASSANIPGLAGGYNEQFF	TGTGCCAGCAGCGCCAATATCCCGGGACTAGCGGGAGGCTACAATGAGCAGTTCTTC
.	many	TRBV5-4	TRBJ1-2	CASSYPSGDGYTF	TGTGCCAGCAGCTACCCTTCAGGGGATGGCTACACCTTC
.	many	TRBV28	TRBJ1-4	CASNSPANEKLFF	TGTGCCAGTAACAGCCCCGCTAATGAAAAACTGTTTTTT
.	once	TRBV7-3	TRBJ2-3	CASLEGGGLDTQYF	TGTGCCAGCTTGGAGGGAGGAGGATTAGATACGCAGTATTTT
.	.	TRBV20-1	TRBJ2-1	CSAREYNEQFF	TGCAGTGCCAGAGAATACAATGAGCAGTTCTTC